Sequencing of this T cell receptor (beta chain) was carried out in a study of blood T cell repertoires in COVID-19. This CDR3 contains 15 residues. V lost 5 bases, J lost 1 base, and 7 bases stayed unmatched. CDR1 SEHNR and CDR2 FQNEAQ come from the germline V gene (reference sequence). TCRdb keeps only in-frame clones here, not all; method: immunoSEQ multiplex PCR. The sample yields fewer than 250,000 clones, around four fifths seen once. This TCR derives from a woman in her sixties with active or convalescent COVID-19. The chain combines TRBV7-9 with TRBJ2-5; 7 bases fit TRBD2. The specimen was peripheral blood. The CDR3 loop reads CASSQASGGQETQYF. For the CDR3, the DNA is TGTGCCAGCAGCCAGGCCTCGGGGGGCCAAGAGACCCAGTACTTC.